Below, one T cell receptor (beta chain) is given with its context. Libraries were prepared by immunoSEQ multiplex PCR; TCRdb keeps only in-frame clonotypes and omits some of them. This table has 240,000 or so clones, around 88% appearing once. The germline V gene encodes CDR1 SGHTA and CDR2 FQGTGA. V gave up 5 bases and J gave up 1 base; unmatched junction bases: 5. CDR3 length: 14 amino acids. This record comes from a study of blood T cell repertoires in COVID-19. Sequencing used PBMCs or T cells enriched from blood (not recorded which). The V and J genes are TRBV7-3 and TRBJ2-7, with 7 nucleotides matching TRBD2. This sequence originates from a man between 35 and 55 years old who had recovered from COVID-19. The CDR3 DNA reads as TGTGCCAGCAGCGCAAGCGGGGAGTCCTACGAGCAGTACTTC. It is translated as CASSASGESYEQYF.